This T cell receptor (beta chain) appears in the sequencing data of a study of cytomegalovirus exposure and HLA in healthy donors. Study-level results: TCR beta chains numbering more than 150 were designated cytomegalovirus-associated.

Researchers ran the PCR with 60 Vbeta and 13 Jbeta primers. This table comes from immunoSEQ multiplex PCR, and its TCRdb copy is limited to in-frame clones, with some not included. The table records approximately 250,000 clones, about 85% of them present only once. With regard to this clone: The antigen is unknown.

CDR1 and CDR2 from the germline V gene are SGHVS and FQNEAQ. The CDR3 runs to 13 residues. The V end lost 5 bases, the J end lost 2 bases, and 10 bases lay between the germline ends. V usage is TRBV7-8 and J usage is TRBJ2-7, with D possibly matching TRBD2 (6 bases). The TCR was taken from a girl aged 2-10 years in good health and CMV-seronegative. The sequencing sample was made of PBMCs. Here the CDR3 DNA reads TGTGCCAGCAGCCTTTCTAGCGCCTACGAGCAGTACTTC. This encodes CASSLSSAYEQYF.